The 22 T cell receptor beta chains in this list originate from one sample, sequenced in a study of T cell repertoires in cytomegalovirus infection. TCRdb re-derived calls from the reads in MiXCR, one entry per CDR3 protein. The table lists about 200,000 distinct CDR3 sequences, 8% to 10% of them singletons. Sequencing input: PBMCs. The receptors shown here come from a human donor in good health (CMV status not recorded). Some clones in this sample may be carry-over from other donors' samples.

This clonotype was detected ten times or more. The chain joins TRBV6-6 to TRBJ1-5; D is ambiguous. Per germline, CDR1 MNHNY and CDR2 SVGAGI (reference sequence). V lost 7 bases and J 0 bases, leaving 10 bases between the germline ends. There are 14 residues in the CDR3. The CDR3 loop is CASTLGSSNQPQHF. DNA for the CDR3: TGTGCCAGCACCCTAGGAAGTAGCAATCAGCCCCAGCATTTT.

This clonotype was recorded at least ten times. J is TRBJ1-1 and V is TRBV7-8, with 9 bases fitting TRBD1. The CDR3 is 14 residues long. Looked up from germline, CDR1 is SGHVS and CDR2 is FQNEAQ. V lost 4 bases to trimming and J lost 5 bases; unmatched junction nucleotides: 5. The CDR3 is CASSSHRGLTEAFF. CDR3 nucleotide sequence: TGTGCCAGCAGCTCCCACAGGGGGCTGACTGAAGCTTTCTTT.

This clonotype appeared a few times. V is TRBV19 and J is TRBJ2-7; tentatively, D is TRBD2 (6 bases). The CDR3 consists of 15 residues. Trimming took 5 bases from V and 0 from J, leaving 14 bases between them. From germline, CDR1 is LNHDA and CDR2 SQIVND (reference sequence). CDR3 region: CASSVPGLTSYEQYF. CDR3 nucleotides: TGTGCCAGTAGTGTACCGGGACTTACCTCCTACGAGCAGTACTTC. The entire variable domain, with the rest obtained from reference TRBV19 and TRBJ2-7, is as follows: DGGITQSPKYLFRKEGQNVTLSCEQNLNHDAMYWYRQDPGQGLRLIYYSQIVNDFQKGDIAEGYSVSREKKESFPLTVTSAQKNPTAFYLCASSVPGLTSYEQYFGPGTRLTVT.

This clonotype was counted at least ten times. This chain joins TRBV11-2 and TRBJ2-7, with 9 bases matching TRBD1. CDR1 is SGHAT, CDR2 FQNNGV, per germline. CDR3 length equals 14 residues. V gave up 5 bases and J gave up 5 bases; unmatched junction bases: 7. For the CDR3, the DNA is TGTGCCAGCAGCCTTCCCGGGACAGGGAACGAGCAGTACTTC. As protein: CASSLPGTGNEQYF.

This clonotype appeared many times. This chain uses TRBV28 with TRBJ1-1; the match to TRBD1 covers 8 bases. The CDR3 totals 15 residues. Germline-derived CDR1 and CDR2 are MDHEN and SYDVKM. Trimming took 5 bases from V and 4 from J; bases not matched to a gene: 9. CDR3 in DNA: TGTGCCAGCAGTCCTTTTGGAACAGGGGGCACTGAAGCTTTCTTT. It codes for CASSPFGTGGTEAFF.

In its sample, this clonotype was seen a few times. In nucleotides, the CDR3 is TGTGCCACGAACAAACCAGCCCAAGAGACCCAGTACTTC. This translates into CATNKPAQETQYF. V and J are TRBV28 and TRBJ2-5; D is unclear. The CDR3 consists of 13 residues. CDR1 is MDHEN and CDR2 is SYDVKM in the germline V gene. With 10 bases removed from V and 1 base from J, the gap between germline ends came to 13 bases.

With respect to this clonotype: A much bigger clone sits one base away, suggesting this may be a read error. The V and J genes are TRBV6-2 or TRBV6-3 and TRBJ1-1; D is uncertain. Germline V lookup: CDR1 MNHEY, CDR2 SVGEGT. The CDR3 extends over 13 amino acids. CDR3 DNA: TGTGCCAGCAGAGATCCAGTGAACACTGAAGCTTACTTT. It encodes CASRDPVNTEAYF.

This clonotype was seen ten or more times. DNA of the CDR3: TGTGCCAGCAGCCGCGGGACGCTTGCCGATACGCAGTATTTT. Protein product: CASSRGTLADTQYF. The rearrangement uses TRBV7-7 and TRBJ2-3, with D perhaps TRBD2 (6 bases). The germline CDR1 and CDR2 sequences are SSHAT and FNYEAQ (reference sequence). CDR3 length: 14 residues. Trimming pared 5 bases from V and 6 bases from J, leaving 15 bases between.

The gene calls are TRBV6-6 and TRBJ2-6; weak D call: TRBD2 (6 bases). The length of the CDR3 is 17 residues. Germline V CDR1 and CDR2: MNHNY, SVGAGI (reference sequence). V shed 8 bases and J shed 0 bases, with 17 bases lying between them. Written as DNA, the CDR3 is TGTGCCAGCCGCTTGGGAGGAATTGTCTCTGGGGCCAACGTCCTGACTTTC. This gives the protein CASRLGGIVSGANVLTF.

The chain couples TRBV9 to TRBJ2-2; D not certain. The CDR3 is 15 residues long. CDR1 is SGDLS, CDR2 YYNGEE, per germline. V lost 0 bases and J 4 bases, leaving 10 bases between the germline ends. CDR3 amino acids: CASSVAKMGTGELFF. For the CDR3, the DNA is TGTGCCAGCAGCGTAGCCAAGATGGGCACCGGGGAGCTGTTTTTT.

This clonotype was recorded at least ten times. In nucleotides, the CDR3 is TGTGCCAGCAGCTTAGGGCTAGGGGACACTGAAGCTTTCTTT. As protein: CASSLGLGDTEAFF. V and J are TRBV11-2 and TRBJ1-1, with a possible D match to TRBD1 (5 bases). The ends were cut back, 1 base at V and 3 bases at J, with 9 bases in the middle. CDR1 and CDR2 (germline): SGHAT, FQNNGV. This CDR3 is built from 14 residues.

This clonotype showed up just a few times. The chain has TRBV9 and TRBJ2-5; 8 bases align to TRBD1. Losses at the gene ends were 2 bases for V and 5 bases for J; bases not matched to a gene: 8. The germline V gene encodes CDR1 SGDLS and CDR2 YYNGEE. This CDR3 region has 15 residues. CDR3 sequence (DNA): TGTGCCAGCAGCGTGACAGGGGATCCCTGGGAGACCCAGTACTTC. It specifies CASSVTGDPWETQYF.

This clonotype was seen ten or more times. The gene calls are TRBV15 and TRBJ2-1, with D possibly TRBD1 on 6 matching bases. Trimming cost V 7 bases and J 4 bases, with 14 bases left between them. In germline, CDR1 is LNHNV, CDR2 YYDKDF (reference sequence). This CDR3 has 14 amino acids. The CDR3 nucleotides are TGTGCCACCAACCCAGGGGTGGGTTACAATGAGCAGTTCTTC. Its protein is CATNPGVGYNEQFF.

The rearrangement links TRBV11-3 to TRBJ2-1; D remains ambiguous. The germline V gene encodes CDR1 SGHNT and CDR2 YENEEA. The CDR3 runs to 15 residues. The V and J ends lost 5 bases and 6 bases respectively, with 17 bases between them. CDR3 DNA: TGTGCCAGCAGCCCTTCTGCGACTCCCTCCAATGAGCAGTTCTTC. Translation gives CASSPSATPSNEQFF.

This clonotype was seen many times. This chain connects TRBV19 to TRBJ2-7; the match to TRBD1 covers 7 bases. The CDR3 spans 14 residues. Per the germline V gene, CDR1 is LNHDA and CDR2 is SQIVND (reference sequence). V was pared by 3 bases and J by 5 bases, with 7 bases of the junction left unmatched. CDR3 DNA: TGTGCCAGTAGTATCGGACAGGAAGGAAACGAGCAGTACTTC. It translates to CASSIGQEGNEQYF.

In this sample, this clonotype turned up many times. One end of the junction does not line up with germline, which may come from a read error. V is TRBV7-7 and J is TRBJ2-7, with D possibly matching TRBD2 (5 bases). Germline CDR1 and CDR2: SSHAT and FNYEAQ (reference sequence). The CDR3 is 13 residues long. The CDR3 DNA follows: TGTGCTAGCAGTTCAACCTGGACTCAAGAGCAGTACTTC. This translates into CASSSTWTQEQYF.

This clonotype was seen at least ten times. The CDR3 protein is CASSLGTQPQHF. In nucleotides, the CDR3 is TGTGCCAGCAGCTTGGGCACCCAGCCCCAGCATTTT. The chain is built from TRBV7-2 and TRBJ1-5; D remains ambiguous. The CDR3 extends over 12 amino acids. With 3 bases removed from V and 7 bases from J, the gap between germline ends came to 7 bases. CDR1 and CDR2 from the germline V gene are SGHTA and FQGNSA.

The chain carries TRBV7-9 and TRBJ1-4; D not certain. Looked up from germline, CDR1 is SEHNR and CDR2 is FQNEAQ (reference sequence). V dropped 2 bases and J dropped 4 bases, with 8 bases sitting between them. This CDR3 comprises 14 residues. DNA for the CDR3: TGTGCCAGCAGCTTAAACCCAATTAATGAAAAACTGTTTTTT. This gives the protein CASSLNPINEKLFF. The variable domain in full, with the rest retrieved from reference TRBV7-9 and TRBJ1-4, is DTGVSQNPRHKITKRGQNVTFRCDPISEHNRLYWYRQTLGQGPEFLTYFQNEAQLEKSRLLSDRFSAERPKGSFSTLEIQRTEQGDSAMYLCASSLNPINEKLFFGSGTQLSVL.

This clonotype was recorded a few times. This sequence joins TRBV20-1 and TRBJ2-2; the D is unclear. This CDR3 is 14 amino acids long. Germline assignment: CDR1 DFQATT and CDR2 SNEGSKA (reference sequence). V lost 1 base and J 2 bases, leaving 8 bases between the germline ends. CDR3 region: CSARGLSNTGELFF. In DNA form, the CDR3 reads TGCAGTGCTAGAGGACTCAGCAACACCGGGGAGCTGTTTTTT.

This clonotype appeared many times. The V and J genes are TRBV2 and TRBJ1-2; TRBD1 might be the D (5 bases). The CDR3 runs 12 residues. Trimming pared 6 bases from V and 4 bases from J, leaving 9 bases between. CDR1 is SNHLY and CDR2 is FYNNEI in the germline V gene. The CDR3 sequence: CASRIGAYGYTF. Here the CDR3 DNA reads TGTGCCAGCAGAATAGGGGCCTATGGCTACACCTTC.

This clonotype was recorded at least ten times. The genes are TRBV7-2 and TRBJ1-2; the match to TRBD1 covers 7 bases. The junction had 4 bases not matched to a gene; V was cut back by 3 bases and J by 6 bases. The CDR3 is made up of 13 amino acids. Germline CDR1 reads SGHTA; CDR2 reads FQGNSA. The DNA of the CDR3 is TGTGCCAGCAGCTTCGACAGGGCGGATGGCTACACCTTC. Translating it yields CASSFDRADGYTF.

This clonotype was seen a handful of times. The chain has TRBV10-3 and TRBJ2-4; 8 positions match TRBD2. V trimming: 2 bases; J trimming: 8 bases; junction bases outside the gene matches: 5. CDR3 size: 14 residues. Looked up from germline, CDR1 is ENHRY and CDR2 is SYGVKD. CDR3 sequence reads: CAISETSRGDIQYF. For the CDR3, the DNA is TGTGCCATCAGTGAGACGTCGCGGGGGGACATTCAGTACTTC.